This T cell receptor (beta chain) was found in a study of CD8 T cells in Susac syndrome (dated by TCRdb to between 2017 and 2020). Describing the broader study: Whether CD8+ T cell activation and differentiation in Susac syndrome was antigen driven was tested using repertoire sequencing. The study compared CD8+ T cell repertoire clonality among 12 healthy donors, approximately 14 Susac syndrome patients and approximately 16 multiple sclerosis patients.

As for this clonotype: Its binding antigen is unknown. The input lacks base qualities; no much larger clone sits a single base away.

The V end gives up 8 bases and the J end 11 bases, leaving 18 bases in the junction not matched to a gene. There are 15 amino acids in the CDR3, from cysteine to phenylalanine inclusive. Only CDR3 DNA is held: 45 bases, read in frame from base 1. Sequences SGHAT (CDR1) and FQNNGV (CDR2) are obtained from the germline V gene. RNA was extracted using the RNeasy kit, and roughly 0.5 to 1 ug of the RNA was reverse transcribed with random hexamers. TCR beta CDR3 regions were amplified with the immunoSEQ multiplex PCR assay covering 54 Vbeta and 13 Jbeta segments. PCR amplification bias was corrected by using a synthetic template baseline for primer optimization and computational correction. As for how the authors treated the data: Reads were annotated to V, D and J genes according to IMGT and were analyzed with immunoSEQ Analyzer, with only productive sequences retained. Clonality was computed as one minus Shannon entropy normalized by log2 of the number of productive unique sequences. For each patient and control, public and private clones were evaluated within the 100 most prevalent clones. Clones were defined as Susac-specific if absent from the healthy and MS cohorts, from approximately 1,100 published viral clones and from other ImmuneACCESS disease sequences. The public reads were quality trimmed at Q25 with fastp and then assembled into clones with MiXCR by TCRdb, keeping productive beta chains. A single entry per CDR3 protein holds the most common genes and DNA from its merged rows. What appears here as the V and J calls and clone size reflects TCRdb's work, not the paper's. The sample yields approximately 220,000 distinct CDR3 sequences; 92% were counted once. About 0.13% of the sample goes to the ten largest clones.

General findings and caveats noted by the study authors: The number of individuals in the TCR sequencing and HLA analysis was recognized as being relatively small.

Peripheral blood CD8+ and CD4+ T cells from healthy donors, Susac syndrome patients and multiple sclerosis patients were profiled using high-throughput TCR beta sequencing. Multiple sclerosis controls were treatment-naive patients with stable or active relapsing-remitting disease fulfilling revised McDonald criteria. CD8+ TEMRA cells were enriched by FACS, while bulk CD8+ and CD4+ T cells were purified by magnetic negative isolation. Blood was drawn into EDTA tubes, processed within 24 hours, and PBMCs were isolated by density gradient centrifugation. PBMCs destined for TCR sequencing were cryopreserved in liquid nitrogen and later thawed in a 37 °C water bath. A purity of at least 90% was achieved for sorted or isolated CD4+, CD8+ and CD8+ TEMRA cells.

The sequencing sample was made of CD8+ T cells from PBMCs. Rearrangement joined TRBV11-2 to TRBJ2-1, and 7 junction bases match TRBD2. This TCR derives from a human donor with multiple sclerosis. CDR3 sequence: CASCMSSGLIDKQFF. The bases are TGTGCCAGCTGTATGAGTAGCGGGCTCATAGATAAGCAGTTCTTC.